Detailed here is one T cell receptor (beta chain). Measured with immunoSEQ multiplex PCR; TCRdb has only the in-frame clones, and not every one. The repertoire consists of more than 65,000 clones, with about 73% occurring once and the leading ten covering under 40%. This entry belongs to a study of blood T cell repertoires in COVID-19. Trimming left V 4 bases short and J 4 bases short, with 20 bases between. CDR3 size: 18 residues. The germline V gene has CDR1 MNHEY and CDR2 SVGEGT. Sequenced input: peripheral blood. This receptor was obtained from an older woman with acute or convalescent COVID-19. The chain joins TRBV6-2 or TRBV6-3 to TRBJ2-6, with a weak D call TRBD1 (5 bases). The CDR3 protein is CASSSLRGSQGGANVLTF. CDR3 coding DNA: TGTGCCAGCAGTTCCCTTAGGGGATCTCAGGGAGGGGCCAACGTCCTGACTTTC.